The clone carrying this T cell receptor beta chain was recorded at least ten times. Its antigen is unknown. The data are from a study of post-analysis software for immune sequencing data. Study outcomes and limitations: Five or six TRBV segments, TRBV5-6, TRBV5-1 and TRBV20-1 among them, were found more frequent in patients than controls.

The CDR3 sequence is 12 residues long. CDR1 is ENHRY and CDR2 is SYGVKD in the germline V gene. V was cut by 10 bases and J by 5 bases, with 12 bases left in between. The authors incorporated unique molecular identifiers into the TCR beta cDNA libraries. One entry per CDR3 protein, called by TCRdb with MiXCR from the PCR reads. The sample holds hundreds of thousands of distinct CDR3 sequences, approximately 30% seen once. The sequence came from a girl aged 10 to 17 with multiple sclerosis. The sequenced material came from blood. The chain carries TRBV10-3 and TRBJ2-1; D might be TRBD1 (6 bases). Here the CDR3 DNA reads TGTGCCACTCGACAGGCGGACAATGAGCAGTTCTTC. Protein: CATRQADNEQFF.